The rows below give T cell receptor beta chains drawn from one sample of a study of patients and donors after allogeneic stem cell transplantation. TCRdb recomputed calls from the RT-PCR reads with MiXCR, one row per CDR3 protein. The sample has 900,000 to 1,000,000 distinct CDR3 sequences, 15% to 20% seen once; the top ten hold roughly 6.4%. The sequencing input was blood, either unsorted or a sorted T cell fraction (not recorded which). The receptors were sampled from a human donor who was either an allogeneic HSCT recipient or a stem cell or donor lymphocyte infusion donor (not recorded which). It is not recorded whose cells these are; they may come from a transplant donor. Both conserved end residues are part of each CDR3. Each record gives: clone size, J gene, D gene, V gene, CDR3 protein, CDR3 DNA. The D gene is left open where the match is weak. Not all rows give a size; the values are once, few, many and, for expanded clones, a class.

>.|TRBJ2-2|TRBD2|TRBV11-2
CASSLGRLAGAGELFF
TGTGCCAGCAGCTTAGGAAGGCTAGCGGGAGCCGGGGAGCTGTTTTTT
>.|TRBJ2-3|.|TRBV3-1
CASRRTSRGDTQYF
TGTGCCAGCAGGCGGACCTCTCGCGGAGATACGCAGTATTTT
>.|TRBJ2-2|TRBD2|TRBV9
CASSSPGGSGELFF
TGTGCCAGCAGCTCACCGGGGGGGTCCGGGGAGCTGTTTTTT
>few|TRBJ2-3|TRBD2|TRBV7-6
CASSRDYGTDTQYF
TGTGCCAGCAGCCGGGACTACGGCACAGATACGCAGTATTTT
>many|TRBJ2-7|TRBD1|TRBV29-1
CSGTGASYEQYF
TGCAGCGGGACAGGAGCCTCCTACGAGCAGTACTTC
>.|TRBJ1-1|.|TRBV2
CASSESPGVDRRAFF
TGTGCCAGCAGTGAAAGCCCGGGGGTGGACCGACGAGCTTTCTTT
>.|TRBJ2-1|TRBD2|TRBV2
CASRERTSADNEQFF
TGTGCCAGCAGGGAACGGACTAGCGCAGACAATGAGCAGTTCTTC
>.|TRBJ2-1|.|TRBV5-1
CASSLRGAPNDEQFF
TGCGCCAGCAGCTTAAGAGGGGCCCCTAATGATGAGCAGTTCTTC
>few|TRBJ1-5|.|TRBV18
CASSPEQGPDQPQHF
TGTGCCAGCTCACCCGAGCAGGGGCCCGATCAGCCCCAGCATTTT
>few|TRBJ2-5|.|TRBV5-1
CASSLAAGSLQETQYF
TGCGCCAGCAGCTTGGCGGCAGGCTCATTACAAGAGACCCAGTACTTC
>few|TRBJ1-1|.|TRBV7-8
CASSLTGSGAFF
TGTGCCAGCAGCTTAACCGGGAGCGGGGCTTTCTTT
>few|TRBJ1-2|.|TRBV9
CASSAQLGDGYTF
TGTGCCAGCAGCGCCCAGCTAGGGGACGGCTACACCTTC
>few|TRBJ2-1|.|TRBV15
CATSRGTLGSEQFF
TGTGCCACCAGCCGCGGGACATTGGGGAGTGAGCAGTTCTTC
>many|TRBJ1-2|.|TRBV12-3/TRBV12-4
CASGNNVQGGGYTF
TGTGCCAGCGGTAACAACGTACAGGGCGGTGGCTACACCTTC
>many|TRBJ2-3|.|TRBV21-1
CASSMFTDTQYF
TGTGCCAGCAGCATGTTCACAGATACGCAGTATTTT
>.|TRBJ1-3|.|TRBV6-5
CASSSTRKGGGNTIYF
TGTGCCAGCAGTTCCACTCGGAAAGGGGGGGGAAACACCATATATTTT
>many|TRBJ1-2|TRBD1|TRBV29-1
CSVDREDYGYTF
TGCAGCGTAGACAGGGAAGACTATGGCTACACCTTC
>few|TRBJ2-2|TRBD1|TRBV27
CASSLRPGQGGTGELFF
TGTGCCAGCAGTCTCCGCCCCGGACAGGGGGGGACCGGGGAGCTGTTTTTT
>many|TRBJ2-2|.|TRBV7-2
CASSLRTVNTGELFF
TGTGCCAGCAGCTTAAGGACCGTGAACACCGGGGAGCTGTTTTTT
>.|TRBJ2-1|.|TRBV20-1
CSARDRPDPYNEQFF
TGCAGTGCTAGAGATCGCCCCGACCCCTACAATGAGCAGTTCTTC
>.|TRBJ1-2|.|TRBV6-1
CASSDDSTRRGYTF
TGTGCCAGCAGCGACGATAGCACAAGGCGCGGCTACACCTTC
>few|TRBJ2-7|.|TRBV27
CASSPNWGTYEQYF
TGTGCCAGCAGTCCGAACTGGGGGACCTACGAGCAGTACTTC
>few|TRBJ2-2|.|TRBV5-1
CASSLIVERTNTGELFF
TGCGCCAGCAGCTTGATTGTGGAGCGGACGAACACCGGGGAGCTGTTTTTT
>few|TRBJ2-2|TRBD1|TRBV6-4
CASSDSKGQGAAGELFF
TGTGCCAGCAGTGACTCGAAGGGACAGGGGGCCGCCGGGGAGCTGTTTTTT
>.|TRBJ1-5|.|TRBV4-3
CASSPQAFGNQPQHF
TGCGCCAGCAGCCCTCAGGCTTTTGGGAATCAGCCCCAGCATTTT
>few|TRBJ2-1|.|TRBV12-5
CASGLAQTGRRNEQFF
TGTGCTAGTGGTTTGGCACAAACAGGGCGTCGGAATGAGCAGTTCTTC